This passage covers 27 T cell receptor beta chains from one sample sequenced in a study of cytomegalovirus exposure and HLA in healthy donors. Primers included in the PCR were 60 Vbeta and 13 Jbeta primers. TCRdb's copy holds only in-frame clones and misses some; the assay was immunoSEQ multiplex PCR. The table records 95,000 to 150,000 clones, roughly 80% of them present only once. Sequenced material: PBMCs. These receptors came from a man younger than 30 in good health and CMV-seropositive.

Only a few counts were recorded for this clone. The V and J genes are TRBV7-2 and TRBJ2-5; TRBD1 might be the D (5 bases). The DNA matches TRBJ2-7 better at its end, which makes the J call doubtful. Germline V gives CDR1 SGHTA, CDR2 FQGNSA. The CDR3 is 15 residues long. The CDR3 bases are TGTGCCAGCAGCTTAGCGGCGTTCCAGGGCCACGAGCAGTACTTC. Its translation: CASSLAAFQGHEQYF.

V usage is TRBV6-6 and J usage is TRBJ2-3; weak D call: TRBD2 (6 bases). Trimming shortened V by 8 bases and J by 1 base, and 7 bases separated the two germline ends. The CDR3 contains 12 residues. Germline CDR1 and CDR2: MNHNY and SVGAGI (reference sequence). The CDR3 DNA follows: TGTGCCAGCGGCGGGGGCACAGATACGCAGTATTTT. Encoded protein: CASGGGTDTQYF.

The rearrangement links TRBV5-1 to TRBJ2-3; 9 bases match TRBD2. Losses at the gene ends were 0 bases for V and 3 bases for J; bases not matched to a gene: 2. The CDR3 contains 15 residues. From germline, CDR1 is SGHRS and CDR2 YFSETQ. The CDR3 region has the DNA TGCGCCAGCAGCTTGGAGCTAGCGGGAACAGATACGCAGTATTTT. Protein sequence: CASSLELAGTDTQYF.

To note about this clone: The same CDR3 can be traced to other DNA sequences in this sample. The chain links TRBV5-4 to TRBJ1-3; the D gene is possibly TRBD1 (6 bases). The CDR3 is 13 amino acids. The ends were cut back, 0 bases at V and 7 bases at J, with 8 bases in the middle. The germline V gene has CDR1 SGHNT and CDR2 YYREEE (reference sequence). For the CDR3, the DNA is TGTGCCAGCAGCTTGGATAGGGGGAACACCATATATTTT. This translates into CASSLDRGNTIYF.

The chain joins TRBV7-9 to TRBJ2-3; 7 bases fit TRBD1. The ends lost 3 bases at V and 4 bases at J; junction bases unmatched: 4. Germline V gene lookup returns CDR1 SEHNR and CDR2 FQNEAQ (reference sequence). The CDR3 contains 14 residues. The CDR3 protein is CASSFGTDSDTQYF. CDR3 nucleotide sequence: TGTGCCAGCAGCTTTGGGACAGACTCAGATACGCAGTATTTT.

The chain recombines TRBV11-3 with TRBJ2-2; 7 bases align to TRBD2. The length of the CDR3 is 16 residues. Germline V lookup: CDR1 SGHNT, CDR2 YENEEA. With 5 bases clipped from V and 3 bases from J, the junction kept 9 bases outside the gene matches. In nucleotides, the CDR3 is TGTGCCAGCAGCCTCCGACTTACTAGCGACACCGGGGAGCTGTTTTTT. Its translation is CASSLRLTSDTGELFF.

Remarks on this clone: Other DNA sequences in this specimen translate into the identical CDR3. V gene TRBV27 combines with J gene TRBJ2-7; a weak D match, TRBD1 (5 bases). This CDR3 comprises 13 residues. Trimming cost V 2 bases and J 3 bases, with 8 bases left between them. The germline V gene has CDR1 MNHEY and CDR2 SMNVEV (reference sequence). CDR3 region: CASSLRDSYEQYF. The CDR3 nucleotides are TGTGCCAGCAGTTTACGAGACAGCTACGAGCAGTACTTC.

The V gene is TRBV4-3, the J gene TRBJ2-7, with TRBD2 matching 8 bases. V trimming: 0 bases; J trimming: 3 bases; junction bases outside the gene matches: 4. Germline V CDR1 and CDR2: LGHNA, YSLEER. The CDR3 has 15 residues. CDR3 residues: CASSQDFGTSYEQYF. CDR3 coding DNA: TGCGCCAGCAGCCAAGATTTTGGGACTAGCTACGAGCAGTACTTC.

A remark on this clone: At one of its ends the junction is not consistent with the germline gene, which may arise from a read error. CDR3 protein: CASSSFMRGTGEQETQYF. The CDR3 DNA reads TGTGCTAGCAGCTCCTTCATGAGGGGGACAGGGGAACAAGAGACCCAGTACTTC. This sequence joins TRBV7-7 and TRBJ2-5; 10 bases align to TRBD1. The CDR3 loop spans 18 amino acids. Germline V lookup: CDR1 SSHAT, CDR2 FNYEAQ (reference sequence).

This chain links TRBV18 with TRBJ2-1; a weak D match, TRBD2 (6 bases). Trimming removed 0 bases at V and 8 bases at J, with 14 bases between. CDR3 length equals 15 residues. Germline values: CDR1 KGHSH, CDR2 LQKENI. CDR3 in DNA: TGTGCCAGCTCACCACCTAGGGACTTGGTCCATGAGCAGTTCTTC. Encoded protein: CASSPPRDLVHEQFF. The full variable domain, in which reference TRBV18 and TRBJ2-1 provide the parts outside the CDR3, is NAGVMQNPRHLVRRRGQEARLRCSPMKGHSHVYWYRQLPEEGLKFMVYLQKENIIDESGMPKERFSAEFPKEGPSILRIQQVVRGDSAAYFCASSPPRDLVHEQFFGPGTRLTVL.

The gene calls are TRBV5-5 and TRBJ2-7; 13 nucleotides align to TRBD2. The CDR3 extends over 15 amino acids. The germline V gene has CDR1 SGHKS and CDR2 YYEKEE (reference sequence). V shed 2 bases and J 4 bases; nucleotides not matched to a gene: 3. The CDR3 bases are TGTGCCAGCAGCTTTAGACTAGCGGGAGGTTACGAGCAGTACTTC. This codes for CASSFRLAGGYEQYF.

The chain links TRBV5-1 to TRBJ2-7; TRBD1 aligns across 8 bases. CDR1 SGHRS and CDR2 YFSETQ come from the germline V gene. The V gene end was trimmed by 0 bases and the J gene end by 6 bases; junction bases not matched to a gene: 5. The CDR3 sequence is 14 residues long. The DNA of the CDR3 is TGCGCCAGCAGCTTGGAGCCCAGGGGGCTCGAGCAGTACTTC. This translates into CASSLEPRGLEQYF. Full variable domain (missing parts from reference TRBV5-1 and TRBJ2-7): KAGVTQTPRYLIKTRGQQVTLSCSPISGHRSVSWYQQTPGQGLQFLFEYFSETQRNKGNFPGRFSGRQFSNSRSEMNVSTLELGDSALYLCASSLEPRGLEQYFGPGTRLTVT.

This sequence joins TRBV27 and TRBJ1-5; possibly TRBD1 for D (6 bases). This CDR3 spans 15 amino acids. Germline CDR1 reads MNHEY; CDR2 reads SMNVEV (reference sequence). V was trimmed by 5 bases and J by 2 bases, leaving 13 bases between them. The CDR3 coding sequence is TGTGCCAGCAGTAGACAGGATTCGGGCAATCAGCCCCAGCATTTT. This codes for CASSRQDSGNQPQHF.

This rearrangement joins TRBV7-9 to TRBJ1-1, with TRBD1 as a possible D gene (5 bases). The germline gives CDR1 SEHNR, CDR2 FQNEAQ (reference sequence). This CDR3 comprises 13 residues. Trimming pared 5 bases from V and 1 base from J, leaving 8 bases between. CDR3 in DNA: TGTGCCAGCAGCGTCGACAGGAACACTGAAGCTTTCTTT. Translating gives CASSVDRNTEAFF.

This clone was detected only once. The chain uses TRBV27 and TRBJ2-3, with D hard to call. Germline V CDR1 and CDR2: MNHEY, SMNVEV (reference sequence). Trimming left V 6 bases short and J 7 bases short, with 8 bases between. This CDR3 comprises 11 residues. The CDR3 loop is CASSNFHTQYF. The CDR3 nucleotides are TGTGCCAGCAGCAACTTCCATACGCAGTATTTT.

The chain recombines TRBV5-1 with TRBJ2-7, with a weak D call TRBD1 (5 bases). CDR1 SGHRS and CDR2 YFSETQ come from the germline V gene. The CDR3 is 12 residues long. V was shortened by 4 bases and J by 4 bases, with 9 bases between the two germline ends. CDR3 in amino acids: CASSPAGYEQYF. The CDR3 DNA sequence: TGCGCCAGCAGCCCGGCAGGGTACGAGCAGTACTTC.

The chain couples TRBV9 to TRBJ2-1; 10 nucleotides agree with TRBD2. The CDR3 runs to 15 residues. Germline values: CDR1 SGDLS, CDR2 YYNGEE. V lost 0 bases and J lost 6; bases outside the gene matches: 3. For the CDR3, the DNA is TGTGCCAGCAGCGTAGGTTCTAGCGGGAGCAATGAGCAGTTCTTC. It specifies CASSVGSSGSNEQFF.

The V gene is TRBV27, the J gene TRBJ2-3; the match to TRBD1 covers 11 bases. The germline CDR1 and CDR2 sequences are MNHEY and SMNVEV (reference sequence). J was trimmed by 5 bases and V by 3 bases; bases with no gene match: 4. The CDR3 runs to 15 residues. The DNA of the CDR3 is TGTGCCAGCAGTTTTGAAGGGACAGGGGGAGATACGCAGTATTTT. Its translation: CASSFEGTGGDTQYF.

V and J are TRBV6-5 and TRBJ2-7, with 7 bases aligning to TRBD2. V trimming: 4 bases; J trimming: 5 bases; junction bases outside the gene matches: 5. The length of the CDR3 is 13 residues. Germline-derived CDR1 and CDR2 are MNHEY and SVGAGI. The CDR3 nucleotides are TGTGCCAGCAGTTCCAGGGAGGGCAACGAGCAGTACTTC. It codes for CASSSREGNEQYF.

The chain combines TRBV2 with TRBJ2-7; D remains unclear. The CDR3 runs to 13 residues. The ends were cut back, 4 bases at V and 6 bases at J, with 13 bases in the middle. Per the germline V gene, CDR1 is SNHLY and CDR2 is FYNNEI. The CDR3 loop is CASSAQPTSEQYF. In nucleotides, the CDR3 is TGTGCCAGCAGTGCACAACCCACCTCCGAGCAGTACTTC.

CDR3 in DNA: TGTGCCAGCAGCTCCGAACAGGGTTTATACGAGCAGTACTTC. Its translation is CASSSEQGLYEQYF. The chain combines TRBV7-2 with TRBJ2-7, with D possibly TRBD1 on 6 matching bases. Looked up from germline, CDR1 is SGHTA and CDR2 is FQGNSA. Between the trimmed V and J ends, which lost 4 bases and 4 bases, there was a span of 14 bases. The CDR3 extends over 14 amino acids.

This clone occurred once. The chain's CDR3 is CAISVAGGTPRGTNEQFF. The CDR3 coding sequence is TGTGCCATCAGCGTAGCGGGGGGCACCCCAAGAGGTACCAATGAGCAGTTCTTC. The J gene is TRBJ2-1, the V gene TRBV10-3, with 10 bases that match TRBD2. The CDR3 runs 18 residues. V lost 6 bases and J lost 6; bases outside the gene matches: 17. CDR1 is ENHRY, CDR2 SYGVKD, per germline.

This chain joins TRBV19 and TRBJ2-7, with 10 bases lining up with TRBD1. Germline lookup yields CDR1 LNHDA and CDR2 SQIVND (reference sequence). CDR3 length: 14 residues. The junction had 4 bases not matched to a gene; V was cut back by 5 bases and J by 3 bases. As DNA, the CDR3 is TGTGCCAGTAGTTTGCGGGACAGGGGCTACGAGCAGTACTTC. Its translation: CASSLRDRGYEQYF.

CDR3 sequence: CASSLASGSSYEQYF. The CDR3 bases are TGTGCCAGCAGCTTAGCTAGCGGGAGCTCTTACGAGCAGTACTTC. This rearrangement joins TRBV7-2 to TRBJ2-5, with 9 bases identical to TRBD2. The end of the DNA is better explained by TRBJ2-7, so the J call may be wrong. This CDR3 comprises 15 residues. Germline V gene sequence: CDR1 SGHTA, CDR2 FQGNSA.

This rearrangement joins TRBV5-5 to TRBJ2-7, with TRBD1 matching over 11 bases. This CDR3 has 14 residues. Germline assignment: CDR1 SGHKS and CDR2 YYEKEE (reference sequence). V gave up 3 bases and J gave up 6 bases; unmatched junction bases: 5. The CDR3 loop reads CASSSEGQGGEQYF. CDR3 DNA: TGTGCCAGCAGCTCGGAGGGACAGGGGGGCGAGCAGTACTTC.

V gene TRBV30 combines with J gene TRBJ2-6; D remains ambiguous. Germline CDR1 is GTSNPN and CDR2 is SVGIG (reference sequence). This CDR3 comprises 14 residues. V lost 4 bases and J lost 1, with 8 bases in between. The CDR3 nucleotides read TGTGCCTGGAATCACCTATCTGGGGCCAACGTCCTGACTTTC. Translation gives CAWNHLSGANVLTF.

This rearrangement joins TRBV5-6 to TRBJ1-1; D is ambiguous. The germline V and J ends were trimmed by 1 base and 5 bases, with 15 bases remaining between them. There are 15 residues in the CDR3. Germline loops: CDR1 SGHDT, CDR2 YYEEEE. The CDR3 sequence is CASSLWVTQATEAFF. The CDR3 nucleotides are TGTGCCAGCAGCTTGTGGGTCACCCAGGCGACTGAAGCTTTCTTT. Looking up the rest from reference TRBV5-6 and TRBJ1-1 gives the full variable domain: DAGVTQSPTHLIKTRGQQVTLRCSPKSGHDTVSWYQQALGQGPQFIFQYYEEEERQRGNFPDRFSGHQFPNYSSELNVNALLLGDSALYLCASSLWVTQATEAFFGQGTRLTVV.